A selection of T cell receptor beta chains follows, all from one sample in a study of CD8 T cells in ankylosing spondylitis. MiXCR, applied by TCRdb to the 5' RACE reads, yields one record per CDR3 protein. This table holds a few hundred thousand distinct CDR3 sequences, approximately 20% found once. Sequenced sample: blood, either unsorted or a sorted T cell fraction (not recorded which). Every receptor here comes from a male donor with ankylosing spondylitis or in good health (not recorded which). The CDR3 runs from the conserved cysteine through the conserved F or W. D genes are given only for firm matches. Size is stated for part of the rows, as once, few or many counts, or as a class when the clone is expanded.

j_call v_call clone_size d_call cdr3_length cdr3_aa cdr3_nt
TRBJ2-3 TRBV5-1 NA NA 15 CASLPGGARSDTQYF TGCGCCAGCCTCCCAGGGGGGGCTCGATCAGATACGCAGTATTTT
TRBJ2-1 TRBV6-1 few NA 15 CASSQSQGSYNEQFF TGTGCCAGCAGCCAAAGTCAAGGCTCCTACAATGAGCAGTTCTTC
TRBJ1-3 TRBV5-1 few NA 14 CASSSDSSGNTIYF TGCGCCAGCAGCTCTGACAGCTCTGGAAACACCATATATTTT
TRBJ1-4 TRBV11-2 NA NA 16 CASSLGQTGYGEKLFF TGTGCCAGCAGCTTAGGCCAAACAGGGTATGGAGAAAAACTGTTTTTT
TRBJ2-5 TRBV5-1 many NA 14 CASSLSASQETQYF TGCGCCAGCAGCTTGTCGGCTTCCCAAGAGACCCAGTACTTC
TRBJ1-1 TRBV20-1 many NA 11 CSSTRNTEAFF TGCAGCTCCACGCGGAACACTGAAGCTTTCTTT
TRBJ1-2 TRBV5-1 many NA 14 CASSLDREDYGYTF TGCGCCAGCAGCTTGGACAGGGAGGACTATGGCTACACCTTC
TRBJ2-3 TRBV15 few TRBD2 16 CATSRDPGLEGDTQYF TGTGCCACCAGCAGAGATCCGGGACTAGAGGGGGATACGCAGTATTTT
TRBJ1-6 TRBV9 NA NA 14 CASSATGRGSPLHF TGTGCCAGCAGCGCCACAGGGAGAGGATCACCCCTCCACTTT
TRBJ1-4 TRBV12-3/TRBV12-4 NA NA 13 CASSFRGDEKLFF TGTGCCAGCAGTTTTCGCGGGGATGAAAAACTGTTTTTT
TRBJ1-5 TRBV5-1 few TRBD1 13 CASSWDRDQPQHF TGCGCCAGCAGTTGGGACAGGGACCAGCCCCAGCATTTT
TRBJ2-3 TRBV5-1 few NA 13 CASSLGAVSTQYF TGCGCCAGCAGCTTGGGAGCCGTGAGTACGCAGTATTTT
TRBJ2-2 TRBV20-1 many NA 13 CSARGQSTGELFF TGCAGTGCTAGAGGACAGAGCACCGGGGAGCTGTTTTTT
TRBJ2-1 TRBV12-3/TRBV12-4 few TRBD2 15 CASSLLGSGENEQFF TGTGCCAGCAGTTTACTGGGTAGCGGGGAGAATGAGCAGTTCTTC
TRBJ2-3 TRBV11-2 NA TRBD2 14 CASSLDLAGGTQYF TGTGCCAGCAGCTTAGATTTAGCGGGAGGGACGCAGTATTTT
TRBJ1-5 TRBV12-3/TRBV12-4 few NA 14 CATLRPGVNQPQHF TGTGCCACCCTTAGACCAGGGGTCAATCAGCCCCAGCATTTT